These 27 T cell receptor beta chains originate from one sample sequenced in a study of CD8 T cells in ankylosing spondylitis. Findings and limits, study-wide: What appeared characteristic of ankylosing spondylitis blood was a TCR beta motif of several highly homologous variants.

TCRdb used MiXCR to reprocess the 5' RACE reads, holding one entry per CDR3 protein. Among around 480,000 distinct CDR3 sequences, roughly 15% were seen once, and the ten largest hold 0.85% to 1.3%. No cognate antigen is known for these TCRs. Input material: blood, either unsorted or a sorted T cell fraction (not recorded which). Receptors were obtained from a male donor with ankylosing spondylitis.

This clonotype showed up just a few times. V usage is TRBV5-1 and J usage is TRBJ1-6; 9 positions agree with TRBD1. Germline V gene data show CDR1 as SGHRS and CDR2 as YFSETQ. V lost 4 bases and J lost 10; bases outside the gene matches: 12. This CDR3 spans 16 amino acids. CDR3 region: CASSPAPGQGSSPLHF. The CDR3 DNA follows: TGCGCCAGCAGCCCCGCCCCGGGACAGGGTTCCTCACCCCTCCACTTT.

This clonotype occurred many times. The CDR3 reads CSARAREGTNYGYTF. The CDR3 DNA sequence: TGCAGTGCTAGAGCACGGGAGGGGACTAACTATGGCTACACCTTC. The chain is built from TRBV20-1 and TRBJ1-2; D perhaps matches TRBD1 (5 bases). The V gene lost 1 base and the J gene lost 0 bases, with 12 bases spanning the gap. CDR1 and CDR2 from the germline V gene are DFQATT and SNEGSKA (reference sequence). The CDR3 loop spans 15 amino acids.

This clonotype was picked up a small number of times. This chain links TRBV2 with TRBJ2-1; TRBD2 agrees at 7 bases. CDR1 SNHLY and CDR2 FYNNEI come from the germline V gene. With V trimmed by 6 bases and J by 6 bases, 8 bases remained unmatched. This CDR3 comprises 14 residues. DNA for the CDR3: TGTGCCAGCAGGGCCGGACTAGGATTCAATGAGCAGTTCTTC. This translates into CASRAGLGFNEQFF.

This clonotype has just a few counts. The chain is built from TRBV20-1 and TRBJ1-4; perhaps TRBD1 as D (6 bases). V was shortened by 3 bases and J by 5 bases, with 25 bases between the two germline ends. Looked up from germline, CDR1 is DFQATT and CDR2 is SNEGSKA (reference sequence). CDR3 size: 18 residues. The CDR3 region has the DNA TGCAGTGCTAGGTTAATGGCTCGCCACGGGGACACCAATGAAAAACTGTTTTTT. Translation: CSARLMARHGDTNEKLFF.

The chain has TRBV15 and TRBJ1-3; 8 bases align to TRBD1. This CDR3 has 15 residues. With 2 bases clipped from V and 6 bases from J, the junction kept 6 bases outside the gene matches. Per germline, CDR1 LNHNV and CDR2 YYDKDF (reference sequence). In DNA, the CDR3 is TGTGCCACCAGCAGACAGGGGGCTGGGGAAAACACCATATATTTT. This codes for CATSRQGAGENTIYF.

This clonotype appeared a few times. The chain combines TRBV7-2 with TRBJ2-1; possible D gene TRBD1, 6 bases. The CDR3 extends over 16 amino acids. CDR1 is SGHTA, CDR2 FQGNSA, per germline. The V gene lost 5 bases and the J gene lost 2 bases, with 16 bases spanning the gap. For the CDR3, the DNA is TGTGCCAGCAGCGCTGTACAGGGTGGGACCTACAATGAGCAGTTCTTC. Its translation: CASSAVQGGTYNEQFF.

This chain connects TRBV6-5 to TRBJ1-4; D gene ambiguous. The CDR3 contains 14 residues. V lost 4 bases and J 5 bases, leaving 11 bases between the germline ends. From germline, CDR1 is MNHEY and CDR2 SVGAGI. The CDR3 reads CASSSDFLNEKLFF. The DNA for the CDR3 is TGTGCCAGCAGTTCAGACTTCCTCAATGAAAAACTGTTTTTT.

This clonotype appeared a few times. The genes are TRBV18 and TRBJ2-5, with D hard to call. V was clipped by 0 bases and J by 3 bases, with 8 bases between them. CDR3 size: 14 residues. Germline assignment: CDR1 KGHSH and CDR2 LQKENI. The CDR3, as DNA: TGTGCCAGCTCACCACCGGTGGAGAAAGAGACCCAGTACTTC. Translating it yields CASSPPVEKETQYF.

The table lists this clonotype with a few counts. The gene calls are TRBV12-3 or TRBV12-4 and TRBJ2-4; tentative D call: TRBD2 (5 bases). This CDR3 has 14 amino acids. V dropped 6 bases and J dropped 8 bases, with 17 bases sitting between them. CDR3 loop: CASRTQRDADIQYF. Here the CDR3 DNA reads TGTGCCAGCAGAACTCAGAGGGATGCGGACATTCAGTACTTC.

V is TRBV18 and J is TRBJ2-3; 7 bases fit TRBD1. V lost 0 bases, J lost 0 bases, and 3 bases stayed unmatched. The CDR3 is 16 amino acids. The germline V gene has CDR1 KGHSH and CDR2 LQKENI. The CDR3 coding sequence is TGTGCCAGCTCACCACCCGGGACAGCTAGCACAGATACGCAGTATTTT. It yields the protein CASSPPGTASTDTQYF.

The V and J genes are TRBV9 and TRBJ1-3; no definite D call. The CDR3 runs 15 residues. With 3 bases removed from V and 6 bases from J, the gap between germline ends came to 16 bases. Germline CDR1 reads SGDLS; CDR2 reads YYNGEE. CDR3 DNA: TGTGCCAGCAGCGCCCGAGGGTTATCGGTAAACACCATATATTTT. Translation: CASSARGLSVNTIYF.

CDR3: CASSLRAGRNEAFF. CDR3 DNA sequence: TGTGCCAGCAGCTTAAGGGCAGGGAGAAATGAAGCTTTCTTT. The rearrangement joins TRBV7-2 to TRBJ1-1; a possible D gene is TRBD1 (5 bases). Germline CDR1 and CDR2: SGHTA and FQGNSA. CDR3 length equals 14 residues. Trimming shortened V by 2 bases and J by 7 bases, and 14 bases separated the two germline ends.

The V call is TRBV24-1, the J call TRBJ2-7; maybe TRBD1 (5 bases). Germline assignment: CDR1 KGHDR and CDR2 SFDVKD. CDR3 length: 13 residues. The V end was cut by 5 bases, the J end by 0 bases, with 7 bases between. In DNA, the CDR3 is TGTGCCACCAGTGTTACAGGCTCCTACGAGCAGTACTTC. As protein: CATSVTGSYEQYF.

The chain couples TRBV5-1 to TRBJ1-1; D remains ambiguous. Germline CDR1 is SGHRS and CDR2 is YFSETQ. The CDR3 is 14 residues long. Between the trimmed V and J ends, which lost 2 bases and 1 base, there was a span of 9 bases. In DNA, the CDR3 is TGCGCCAGCAGCTTCAACACCCGGAACACTGAAGCTTTCTTT. Encoded protein: CASSFNTRNTEAFF.

This chain joins TRBV29-1 and TRBJ2-4; D is possibly TRBD1 (6 bases). The germline V gene has CDR1 SQVTM and CDR2 ANQGSEA. Trimming removed 6 bases at V and 0 bases at J, with 18 bases between. The CDR3 consists of 16 residues. This CDR3 reads CSVLRADRLAKNIQYF. CDR3 sequence (DNA): TGCAGCGTCCTTAGGGCGGACAGATTAGCCAAAAACATTCAGTACTTC.

The chain carries TRBV4-1 and TRBJ2-2, with 7 positions matching TRBD1. The CDR3 is made up of 17 amino acids. Germline V gene sequence: CDR1 MGHRA, CDR2 YSYEKL. Trimming took 5 bases from V and 3 from J; bases not matched to a gene: 12. CDR3 sequence: CASSERQGVLDTGELFF. The CDR3 DNA reads as TGCGCCAGCAGCGAAAGGCAGGGGGTCTTGGACACCGGGGAGCTGTTTTTT.

V gene TRBV11-3 combines with J gene TRBJ1-2, with D perhaps TRBD1 (5 bases). Germline V lookup: CDR1 SGHNT, CDR2 YENEEA. The length of the CDR3 is 17 residues. V shed 2 bases and J shed 6 bases, with 22 bases lying between them. The CDR3 nucleotides are TGTGCCAGCAGCTTACGACCGGCAGGGCGCAATCTACATGGCTACACCTTC. Its protein product is CASSLRPAGRNLHGYTF.

This clonotype turned up a few times. This chain connects TRBV20-1 to TRBJ2-3, with a tentative D call TRBD1 (6 bases). Germline V lookup: CDR1 DFQATT, CDR2 SNEGSKA (reference sequence). The germline V and J ends were trimmed by 6 bases and 6 bases, with 22 bases remaining between them. The CDR3 length is 15 residues. The CDR3 sequence is CSASLTGSKYDTQYF. CDR3 DNA: TGCAGTGCCTCCCTGACAGGCTCAAAGTATGATACGCAGTATTTT.

The table lists this clonotype with a few counts. The gene calls are TRBV7-2 and TRBJ2-1, with TRBD2 matching 9 bases. The CDR3 contains 17 residues. J was trimmed by 7 bases and V by 5 bases; bases with no gene match: 15. Germline values: CDR1 SGHTA, CDR2 FQGNSA. CDR3: CASSHSLLAGVGNEQFF. CDR3 nucleotides: TGTGCCAGCAGCCACTCCTTATTAGCGGGAGTTGGGAATGAGCAGTTCTTC.

This clonotype was counted a few times. The J gene is TRBJ2-3, the V gene TRBV20-1, with 7 bases fitting TRBD2. Germline values: CDR1 DFQATT, CDR2 SNEGSKA (reference sequence). J lost 4 bases, V lost 5 bases, and 6 bases had no gene match. The CDR3 is made up of 13 amino acids. The CDR3 DNA reads as TGCAGTGCTGAGCGGGATAGCTCAGATACGCAGTATTTT. Residues: CSAERDSSDTQYF.

At least ten counts were recorded for this clonotype. The chain combines TRBV3-1 with TRBJ2-7; 9 nucleotides line up with TRBD2. The length of the CDR3 is 13 residues. Germline V gene sequence: CDR1 LGHDT, CDR2 YNNKEL (reference sequence). The V segment lost 5 bases and the J segment 5 bases; nucleotides outside the gene matches: 4. CDR3 residues: CASSVGLADEQYF. CDR3 nucleotide sequence: TGTGCCAGCAGCGTGGGACTAGCTGACGAGCAGTACTTC.

The sample holds a few counts of this clonotype. The rearrangement links TRBV2 to TRBJ2-6; 10 bases line up with TRBD1. CDR1 is SNHLY, CDR2 FYNNEI, per germline. This CDR3 comprises 17 residues. The V and J ends lost 4 bases and 0 bases, in that order; junction bases with no gene match: 3. CDR3 DNA: TGTGCCAGCAGTGGACAGGGGGCCCCCTCTGGGGCCAACGTCCTGACTTTC. Translating gives CASSGQGAPSGANVLTF.

The J gene is TRBJ2-1, the V gene TRBV5-1; 11 positions agree with TRBD2. The CDR3 contains 15 residues. V shed 4 bases, J shed 8 bases, and the junction held 8 bases outside the gene matches. The germline gives CDR1 SGHRS, CDR2 YFSETQ. This CDR3 is CASSITSGGNYEQFF. The CDR3 region has the DNA TGCGCCAGCAGCATTACTAGCGGGGGTAATTATGAGCAGTTCTTC.

This clonotype was counted once. The chain combines TRBV4-1 with TRBJ1-1; 7 positions match TRBD1. CDR3 length equals 16 residues. With V trimmed by 3 bases and J by 3 bases, 10 bases remained unmatched. Per germline, CDR1 MGHRA and CDR2 YSYEKL. The CDR3 loop reads CASSHPDPGQYTEAFF. DNA for the CDR3: TGCGCCAGCAGCCACCCGGATCCGGGACAGTACACTGAAGCTTTCTTT.

The chain uses TRBV29-1 and TRBJ1-4; 7 nucleotides align to TRBD1. Trimming at V came to 7 bases and at J to 1 base, leaving 15 bases not matched to a gene. The CDR3 runs 17 residues. CDR1 and CDR2 from the germline V gene are SQVTM and ANQGSEA. This chain's CDR3 is CSAAQSGQSGTNEKLFF. CDR3 nucleotide sequence: TGCAGCGCCGCCCAGTCGGGACAGTCGGGAACTAATGAAAAACTGTTTTTT.

The chain couples TRBV10-3 to TRBJ2-7, with D uncertain. The CDR3 is 12 amino acids. Germline CDR1 reads ENHRY; CDR2 reads SYGVKD. V lost 2 bases and J lost 3, with 5 bases in between. The CDR3 reads CAISEAVYEQYF. CDR3 nucleotide sequence: TGTGCCATCAGTGAGGCAGTCTACGAGCAGTACTTC.

This clonotype has just a few counts. The V gene is TRBV20-1, the J gene TRBJ1-2, with 8 bases aligning to TRBD1. Looked up from germline, CDR1 is DFQATT and CDR2 is SNEGSKA (reference sequence). The CDR3 totals 12 residues. The V and J ends lost 2 bases and 8 bases, in that order; junction bases with no gene match: 4. DNA for the CDR3: TGCAGTGCTAGATCAGGGGGCGCGGGCTACACCTTC. Translated: CSARSGGAGYTF.